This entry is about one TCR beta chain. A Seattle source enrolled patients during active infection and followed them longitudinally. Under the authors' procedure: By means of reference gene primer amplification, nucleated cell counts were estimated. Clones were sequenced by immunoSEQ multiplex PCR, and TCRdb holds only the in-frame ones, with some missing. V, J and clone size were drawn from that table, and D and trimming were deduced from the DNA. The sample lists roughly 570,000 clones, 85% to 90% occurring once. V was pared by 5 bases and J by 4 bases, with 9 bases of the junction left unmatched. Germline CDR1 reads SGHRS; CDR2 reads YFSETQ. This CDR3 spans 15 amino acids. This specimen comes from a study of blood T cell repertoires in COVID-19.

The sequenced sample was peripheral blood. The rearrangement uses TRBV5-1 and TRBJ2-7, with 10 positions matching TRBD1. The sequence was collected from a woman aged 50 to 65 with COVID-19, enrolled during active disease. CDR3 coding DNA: TGCGCCAGCAGAGAGGGGACAGGGGATATGTACGAGCAGTACTTC. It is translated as CASREGTGDMYEQYF.